This T cell receptor beta chain was sequenced for a study of blood T cell repertoires in COVID-19. Across the whole study: Acute-phase and convalescent COVID-19 samples originated in the United States, Italy and Spain. Sources were T cells, B-cell-depleted T cells, or PBMCs; the material itself was cDNA or gDNA.

The CDR3 is 14 amino acids. The germline V gene has CDR1 LGHNA and CDR2 YSLEER. The V end lost 8 bases, the J end lost 4 bases, and 14 bases lay between the germline ends. Authors' data handling: The assay estimated nucleated cells by amplifying reference gene primers. The data were produced by immunoSEQ multiplex PCR, yet TCRdb's version contains in-frame clones alone and is incomplete. D and trimming come from the DNA, and the V and J calls and clone size come from that table. The sample includes about 44,000 clones, about 90% seen only once; the top ten take around 25%. The sequence derives from a woman older than 75 in a cohort sampled during active or convalescent COVID-19. The sample taken for sequencing was peripheral blood. The genes are TRBV4-3 and TRBJ2-2, with D perhaps matching TRBD1 (6 bases). In DNA form, the CDR3 reads TGCGCCAGCCGAAAAGACAGGCCCACCGGGGAGCTGTTTTTT. Amino acid sequence: CASRKDRPTGELFF.